This T cell receptor beta chain was sequenced for a study of T cells in localized non-small cell lung cancer. Overall study findings and caveats: Uninvolved adjacent lung showed higher T cell clonality than tumor. Elevated circulating T cell density in blood was associated with longer overall survival. A median around 57 of the top 100 tumor clones appeared in adjacent lung. Sequencing was limited to one tumor region, leaving the possibility of heterogeneity open.

Measured with immunoSEQ multiplex PCR; TCRdb has only the in-frame clones, and not every one. The sample holds 90,000 or so clones, approximately 88% seen once. A remark on this clone: Its antigen is unknown.

The CDR3 runs 15 residues. The germline gives CDR1 SGDLS, CDR2 YYNGEE. Deletions cut 3 bases from V and 5 bases from J, with 14 bases between. The sequencing here drew on peripheral blood, taken before any cancer treatment. The chain uses TRBV9 and TRBJ2-2, with D tentatively TRBD2 (5 bases). The source is a man aged 40-75 years with stage I squamous cell lung carcinoma. This CDR3 is CASSGSGSRTGELFF. The CDR3 nucleotides are TGTGCCAGCAGCGGTAGTGGGAGTAGGACCGGGGAGCTGTTTTTT.